This T cell receptor beta chain emerged from a study of shared clonotypes between healthy human individuals. Study as a whole: The plates for each donor numbered three CD4 naive, three CD4 memory, two CD8 naive and one CD8 memory. Study conclusions and caveats: Non-shared clonotypes were found to have lower generation probabilities than the clonotypes that were shared by all four of the sorted-subset donors. It was only blood that was sampled, and tissue repertoires likely differ. When naive CD4 clonotypes were compared across several donors, around 4.6% were shared.

The data were produced by immunoSEQ multiplex PCR, yet TCRdb's version contains in-frame clones alone and is incomplete. The sample has 780,000 or so clones; roughly two thirds are singletons. This CDR3 is built from 15 residues. Germline CDR1 reads KGHSH; CDR2 reads LQKENI. J lost 6 bases, V lost 3 bases, and 6 bases had no gene match. About this clone: No antigen is known for it.

The TCR originated in a woman in her 30s in good health. The chain couples TRBV18 to TRBJ2-1; the match to TRBD1 covers 9 bases. Source material: memory CD4+ T cells sorted from blood. The sample's subset: CD45RA-negative fraction. In DNA, the CDR3 is TGTGCCAGCTCACCGGGACAGGGATCGGGCAATGAGCAGTTCTTC. Translating gives CASSPGQGSGNEQFF.